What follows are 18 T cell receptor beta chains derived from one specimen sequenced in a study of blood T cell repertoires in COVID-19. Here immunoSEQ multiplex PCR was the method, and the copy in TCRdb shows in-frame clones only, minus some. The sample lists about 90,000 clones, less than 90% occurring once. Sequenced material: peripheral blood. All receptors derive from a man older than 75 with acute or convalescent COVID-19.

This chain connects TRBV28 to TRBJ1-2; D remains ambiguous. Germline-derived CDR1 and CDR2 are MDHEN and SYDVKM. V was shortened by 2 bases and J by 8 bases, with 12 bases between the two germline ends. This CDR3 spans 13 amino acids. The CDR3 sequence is CASSLGFPGGYTF. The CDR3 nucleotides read TGTGCCAGCAGTTTAGGATTCCCGGGGGGCTACACCTTC.

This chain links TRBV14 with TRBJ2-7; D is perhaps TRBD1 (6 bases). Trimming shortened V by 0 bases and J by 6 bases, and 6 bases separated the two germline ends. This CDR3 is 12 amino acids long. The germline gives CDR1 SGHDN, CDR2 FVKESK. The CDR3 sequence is CASSQEGGEQYF. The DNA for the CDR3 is TGTGCCAGCAGCCAAGAAGGGGGCGAGCAGTACTTC.

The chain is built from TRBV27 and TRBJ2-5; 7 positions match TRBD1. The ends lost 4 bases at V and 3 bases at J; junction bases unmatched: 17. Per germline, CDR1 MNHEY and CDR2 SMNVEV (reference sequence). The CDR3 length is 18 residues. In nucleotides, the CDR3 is TGTGCCAGCAGTTCCCCCATTCAACAGGGGTGGCAGAAAGAGACCCAGTACTTC. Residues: CASSSPIQQGWQKETQYF.

CDR3 amino acids: CASSKAAGSDEQYF. For the CDR3, the DNA is TGTGCCAGCAGCAAAGCTGCGGGGTCGGACGAGCAGTACTTC. V gene TRBV21-1 combines with J gene TRBJ2-7; TRBD2 is taken as the D call from the table, unchecked against the DNA. TRBV21-1 is given as a pseudogene. CDR3 length equals 14 residues.

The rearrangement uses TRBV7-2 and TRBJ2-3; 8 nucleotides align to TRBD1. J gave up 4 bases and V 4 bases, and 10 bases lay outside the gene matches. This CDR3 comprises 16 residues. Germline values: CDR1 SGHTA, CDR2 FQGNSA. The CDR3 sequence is CASSSWTGFRPDTQYF. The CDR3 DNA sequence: TGTGCCAGCAGCTCCTGGACAGGGTTCAGGCCAGATACGCAGTATTTT.

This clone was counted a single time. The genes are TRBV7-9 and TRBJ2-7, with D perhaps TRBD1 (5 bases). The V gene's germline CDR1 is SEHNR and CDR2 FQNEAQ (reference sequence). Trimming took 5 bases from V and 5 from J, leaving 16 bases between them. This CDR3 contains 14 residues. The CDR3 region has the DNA TGTGCCAGCAGCCCGCCGGGCAGCAGGGACGAGCAGTACTTC. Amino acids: CASSPPGSRDEQYF.

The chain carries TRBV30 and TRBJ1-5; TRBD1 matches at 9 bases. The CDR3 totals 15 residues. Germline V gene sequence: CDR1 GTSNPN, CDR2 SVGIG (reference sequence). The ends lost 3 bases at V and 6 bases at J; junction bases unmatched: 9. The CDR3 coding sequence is TGTGCCTGGAGCCCACAGGGGGCGCTGGGTCAGCCCCAGCATTTT. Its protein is CAWSPQGALGQPQHF.

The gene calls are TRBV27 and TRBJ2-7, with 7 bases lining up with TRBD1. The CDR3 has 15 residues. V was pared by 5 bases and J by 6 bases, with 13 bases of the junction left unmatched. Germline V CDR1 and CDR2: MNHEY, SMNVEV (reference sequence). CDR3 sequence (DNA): TGTGCCAGCAGTCCCCGGACAGGTTTCCGCTCCGAGCAGTACTTC. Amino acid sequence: CASSPRTGFRSEQYF.

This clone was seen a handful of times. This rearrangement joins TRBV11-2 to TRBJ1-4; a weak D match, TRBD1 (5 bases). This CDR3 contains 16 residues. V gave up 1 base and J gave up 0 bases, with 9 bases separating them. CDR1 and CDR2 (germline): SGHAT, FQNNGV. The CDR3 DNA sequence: TGTGCCAGCAGCTTAGCCCAAGGGGCAACTAATGAAAAACTGTTTTTT. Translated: CASSLAQGATNEKLFF.

As DNA, the CDR3 is TGTGCCAGCAGTGTCGGCAGGTCCTACGAGCAGTACTTC. This gives the protein CASSVGRSYEQYF. The V call is TRBV2, the J call TRBJ2-7, with D unresolved. The CDR3 covers 13 residues. Germline V gives CDR1 SNHLY, CDR2 FYNNEI. The V end was cut by 4 bases, the J end by 1 base, with 8 bases between.

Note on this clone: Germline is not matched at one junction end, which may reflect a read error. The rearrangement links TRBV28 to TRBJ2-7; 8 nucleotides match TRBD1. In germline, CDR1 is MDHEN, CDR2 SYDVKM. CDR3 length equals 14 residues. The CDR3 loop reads CASSRGQGSDEQYF. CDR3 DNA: TGTGCCAGCAGCCGTGGACAGGGCTCCGACGAGCAGTACTTC.

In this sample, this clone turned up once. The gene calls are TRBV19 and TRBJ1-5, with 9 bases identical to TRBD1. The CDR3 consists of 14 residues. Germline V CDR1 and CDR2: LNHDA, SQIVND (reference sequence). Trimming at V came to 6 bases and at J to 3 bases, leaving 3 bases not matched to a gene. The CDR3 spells CASSRQGDNQPQHF. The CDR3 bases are TGTGCCAGTAGCAGACAGGGGGACAATCAGCCCCAGCATTTT.

The CDR3 bases are TGTGCCAGCCGCTCCGACAGGGGGCAAACTGAAGCTTTCTTT. It specifies CASRSDRGQTEAFF. This chain joins TRBV3-1 (or the pseudogene TRBV3-2) and TRBJ1-1, with TRBD1 identical over 10 bases. V was pared by 8 bases and J by 5 bases, with 8 bases of the junction left unmatched. This CDR3 has 14 residues. CDR1 and CDR2 (germline): LGHDT, YNNKEL (reference sequence).

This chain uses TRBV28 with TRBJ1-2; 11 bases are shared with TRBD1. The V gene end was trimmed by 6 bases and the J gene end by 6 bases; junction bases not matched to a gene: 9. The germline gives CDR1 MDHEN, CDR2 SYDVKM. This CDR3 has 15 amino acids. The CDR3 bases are TGTGCCAGCAGCAATCAGGGACAGGGGGGACATGGCTACACCTTC. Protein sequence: CASSNQGQGGHGYTF.

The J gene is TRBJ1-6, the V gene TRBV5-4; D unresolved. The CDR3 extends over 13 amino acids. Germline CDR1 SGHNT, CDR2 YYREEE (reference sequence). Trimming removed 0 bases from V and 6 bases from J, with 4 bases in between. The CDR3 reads CASSLDGNSPLHF. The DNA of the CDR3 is TGTGCCAGCAGCTTGGACGGTAATTCACCCCTCCACTTT.

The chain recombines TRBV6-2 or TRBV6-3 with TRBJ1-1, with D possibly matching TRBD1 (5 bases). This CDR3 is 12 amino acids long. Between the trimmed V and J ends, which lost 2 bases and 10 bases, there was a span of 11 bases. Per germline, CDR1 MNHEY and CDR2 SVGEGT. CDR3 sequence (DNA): TGTGCCAGCAGTTACGGGGGGAGCACAGCTTTCTTT. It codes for CASSYGGSTAFF.

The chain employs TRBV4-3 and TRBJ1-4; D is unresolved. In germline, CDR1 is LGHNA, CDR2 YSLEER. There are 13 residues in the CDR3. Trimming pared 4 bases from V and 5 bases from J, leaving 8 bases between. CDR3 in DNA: TGCGCCAGCAGCCCACAGATAAATGAAAAACTGTTTTTT. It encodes CASSPQINEKLFF.

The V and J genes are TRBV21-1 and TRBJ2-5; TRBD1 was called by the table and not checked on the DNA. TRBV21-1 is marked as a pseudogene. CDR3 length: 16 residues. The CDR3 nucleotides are TGTGCCAGCAGCAAATATGACGGGACAGTCCAGACAACCCAGTACTTC. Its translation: CASSKYDGTVQTTQYF.